This T cell receptor beta chain was obtained from a study of neurological immune-mediated disorders. Study observations and caveats: A possible signature was seen in one related-CDR3 cluster, into which phylogenetic grouping placed the repertoires of 18 of 34 multiple sclerosis patients.

Trimming left V 1 base short and J 1 base short, with 14 bases between. The germline V gene has CDR1 SGHRS and CDR2 YFSETQ. This CDR3 spans 16 amino acids. In TCRdb, the 5' RACE reads were re-called with MiXCR into one record per CDR3 protein. The sample has tens of thousands of distinct CDR3 sequences; 4% to 5.5% are singletons. This clonotype was seen at least ten times. Its target is not known. V is TRBV5-1 and J is TRBJ1-1; D unclear. Sequencing input: PBMCs. The source of this sequence is a woman aged 45-59 years with multiple sclerosis. CDR3 nucleotides: TGCGCCAGCAGCTTGTTTATGGTGAATAAGAACACTGAAGCTTTCTTT. Its translation: CASSLFMVNKNTEAFF.